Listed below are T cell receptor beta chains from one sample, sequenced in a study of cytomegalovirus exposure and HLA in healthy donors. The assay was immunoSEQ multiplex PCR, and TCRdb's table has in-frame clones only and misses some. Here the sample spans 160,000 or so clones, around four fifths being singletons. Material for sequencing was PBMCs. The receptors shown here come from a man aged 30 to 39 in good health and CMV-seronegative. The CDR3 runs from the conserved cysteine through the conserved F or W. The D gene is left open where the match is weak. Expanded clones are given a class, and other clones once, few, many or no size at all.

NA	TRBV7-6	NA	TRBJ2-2	CASSSSGTGELFF	TGTGCCAGCAGCTCCTCAGGCACCGGGGAGCTGTTTTTT
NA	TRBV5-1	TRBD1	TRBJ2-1	CASLDRGNEQFF	TGCGCCAGCCTGGACAGGGGGAATGAGCAGTTCTTC
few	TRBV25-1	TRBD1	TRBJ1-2	CASSISRTGGDGYTF	TGTGCCAGCAGTATCTCGCGGACAGGGGGAGATGGCTACACCTTC
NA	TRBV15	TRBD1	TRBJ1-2	CATSRLSGQGANYGYTF	TGTGCCACCAGCAGATTGTCTGGACAGGGGGCAAACTATGGCTACACCTTC
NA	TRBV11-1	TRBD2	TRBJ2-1	CASSLGRGGGNEQFF	TGTGCCAGCAGCTTAGGTCGGGGGGGCGGAAATGAGCAGTTCTTC
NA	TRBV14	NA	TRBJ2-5	CASSRTGRERETQYF	TGTGCCAGCAGCCGGACGGGACGGGAGAGAGAGACCCAGTACTTC
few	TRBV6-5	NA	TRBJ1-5	CASRTFNQPQHF	TGTGCCAGCAGAACATTCAATCAGCCCCAGCATTTT
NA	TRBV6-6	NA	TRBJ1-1	CASLQGDNTEAFF	TGTGCCAGTCTTCAGGGCGACAACACTGAAGCTTTCTTT
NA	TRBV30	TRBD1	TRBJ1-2	CAWSVPGQGDGYTF	TGTGCCTGGAGTGTTCCGGGACAGGGAGATGGCTACACCTTC
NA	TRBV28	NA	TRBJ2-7	CASSKDRLYEQYF	TGTGCCAGCAGTAAAGACAGGTTGTACGAGCAGTACTTC
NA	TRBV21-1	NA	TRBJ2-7	CASSSSSYEQYF	TGTGCCAGCAGCTCTAGCTCCTACGAGCAGTACTTC
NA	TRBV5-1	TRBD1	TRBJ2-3	CASKIDTGTAPDTQYF	TGCGCCAGCAAAATTGACACCGGGACAGCCCCAGATACGCAGTATTTT
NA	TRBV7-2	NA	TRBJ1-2	CASMLSEDSSYGYTF	TGTGCCAGCATGCTCTCCGAGGACAGCTCCTATGGCTACACCTTC
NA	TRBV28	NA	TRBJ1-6	CASSPGQYNSPLHF	TGTGCCAGCAGCCCAGGACAGTATAATTCACCCCTCCACTTT
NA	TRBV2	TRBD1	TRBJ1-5	CASSTQGTHQPQHF	TGTGCCAGCAGCACACAGGGGACCCATCAGCCCCAGCATTTT